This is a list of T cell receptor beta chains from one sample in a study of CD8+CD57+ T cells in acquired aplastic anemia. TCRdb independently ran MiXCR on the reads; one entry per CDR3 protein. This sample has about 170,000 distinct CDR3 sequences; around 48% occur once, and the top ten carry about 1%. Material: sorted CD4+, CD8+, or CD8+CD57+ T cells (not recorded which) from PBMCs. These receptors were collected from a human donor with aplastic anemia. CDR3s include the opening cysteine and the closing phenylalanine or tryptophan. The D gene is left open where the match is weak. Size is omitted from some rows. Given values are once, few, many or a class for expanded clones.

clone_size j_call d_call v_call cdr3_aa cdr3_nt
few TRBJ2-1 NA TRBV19 CASRNMGHSRNEQFF TGTGCCAGTAGGAACATGGGACACAGTCGGAATGAGCAGTTCTTC
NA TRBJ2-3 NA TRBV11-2 CASSFRLQGGDTQYF TGTGCCAGCAGCTTCAGACTTCAGGGGGGGGATACGCAGTATTTT
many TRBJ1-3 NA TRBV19 CASNGDQPGNTIYF TGTGCCAGTAATGGGGACCAACCTGGAAACACCATATATTTT
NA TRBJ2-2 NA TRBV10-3 CASSCSEGIGTGELFF TGTGCCAGCAGTTGCTCGGAGGGGATAGGAACCGGGGAGCTGTTTTTT
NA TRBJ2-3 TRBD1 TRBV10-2 CASSDQGAFTDTHYF TGCGCCAGCAGTGATCAGGGGGCCTTCACAGATACGCACTATTTC
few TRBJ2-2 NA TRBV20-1 CSASASGTGELFF TGCAGTGCTAGCGCGAGCGGGACCGGGGAGCTGTTTTTT
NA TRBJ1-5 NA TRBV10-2 CASSGGQAQHF TGCGCCAGCAGTGGGGGTCAGGCCCAGCATTTT
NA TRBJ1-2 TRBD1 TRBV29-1 CSVPGQGGYGYTF TGCAGCGTTCCGGGACAGGGAGGTTATGGCTACACCTTC
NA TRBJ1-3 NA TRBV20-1 CSARDRLGGNTIYF TGCAGTGCTAGAGATAGACTAGGAGGGAACACCATATATTTT
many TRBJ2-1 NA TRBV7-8 CASNSPRYYNEQFF TGTGCCAGCAACTCCCCGAGATACTACAATGAGCAGTTCTTC
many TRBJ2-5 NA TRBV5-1 CASSAPHQETQYF TGCGCCAGCAGCGCCCCCCATCAAGAGACCCAGTACTTC
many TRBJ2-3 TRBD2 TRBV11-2 CASSASAIAGTTDTQYF TGTGCCAGCAGCGCATCGGCGATAGCGGGTACCACAGATACGCAGTATTTT
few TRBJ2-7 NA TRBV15 CATSRDLYEQYF TGTGCCACCAGCAGAGACCTCTACGAGCAGTACTTC
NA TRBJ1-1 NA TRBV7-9 CASSISTEAFF TGTGCCAGCAGCATCTCAACGGAAGCTTTCTTT
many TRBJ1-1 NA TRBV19 CASSIKSNTEAFF TGTGCCAGTAGTATTAAGTCGAACACTGAAGCTTTCTTT
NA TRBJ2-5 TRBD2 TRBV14 CASSLRTSGRLETQYF TGTGCCAGCAGCCTCCGGACTAGCGGGAGGCTAGAGACCCAGTACTTC
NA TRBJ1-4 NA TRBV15 CATMGRAANEKLFF TGTGCCACCATGGGTAGGGCGGCTAATGAAAAACTGTTTTTT
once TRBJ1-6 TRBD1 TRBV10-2 CASSPGQGYYNSPLHF TGCGCCAGCAGTCCGGGACAGGGGTATTATAATTCACCCCTCCACTTT
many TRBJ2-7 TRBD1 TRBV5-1 CASSRLTGLVYEQYF TGCGCCAGCAGCCGACTGACAGGGCTAGTATACGAGCAGTACTTC
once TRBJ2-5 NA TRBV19 CASSPTPVLGETQYF TGTGCCAGTAGTCCAACCCCGGTCCTCGGGGAGACCCAGTACTTC
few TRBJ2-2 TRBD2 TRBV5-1 CASSPGTSGGRSTGELFF TGCGCCAGCAGCCCTGGGACTAGCGGGGGACGGAGCACCGGGGAGCTGTTTTTT
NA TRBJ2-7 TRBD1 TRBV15 CASSVGDRVEQYF TGTGCCAGCAGTGTGGGGGACAGGGTCGAGCAGTACTTC
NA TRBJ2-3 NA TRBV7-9 CASSPLGSTDTQYF TGTGCCAGCAGCCCCTTGGGCAGCACAGATACGCAGTATTTT
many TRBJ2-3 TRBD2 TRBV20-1 CSARDPLAGATDTQYF TGCAGTGCTAGAGATCCACTAGCGGGGGCCACAGATACGCAGTATTTT
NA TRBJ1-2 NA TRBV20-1 CSARDSGGSNGGYTF TGCAGTGCTAGAGATTCCGGAGGTTCAAACGGTGGCTACACCTTC
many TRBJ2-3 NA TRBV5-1 CASSLGLGGARTDTQYF TGCGCCAGCAGCTTGGGTTTGGGTGGGGCAAGGACAGATACGCAGTATTTT
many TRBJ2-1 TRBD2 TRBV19 CASSIAARGAYNEQFF TGTGCCAGTAGTATAGCTGCGCGGGGGGCCTACAATGAGCAGTTCTTC
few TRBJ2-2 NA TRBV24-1 CATSDLQGSYTGELFF TGTGCCACCAGTGATTTGCAGGGGTCCTACACCGGGGAGCTGTTTTTT
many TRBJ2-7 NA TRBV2 CASISGGYEQYF TGTGCCAGCATATCCGGGGGCTACGAGCAGTACTTC
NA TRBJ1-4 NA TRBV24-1 CATSVGTTNEKLFF TGTGCCACCAGTGTTGGTACAACTAATGAAAAACTGTTTTTT
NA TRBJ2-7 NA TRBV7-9 CASSEISYEQYF TGTGCCAGCAGTGAAATAAGCTACGAGCAGTACTTC
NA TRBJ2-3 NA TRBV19 CASSSGRTNTQYF TGTGCCAGTAGTAGCGGAAGGACGAATACGCAGTATTTT
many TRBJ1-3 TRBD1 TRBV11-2 CASSSLFAGQGYTGNTIYF TGTGCCAGCAGCTCGCTCTTCGCGGGACAGGGCTATACAGGAAACACCATATATTTT
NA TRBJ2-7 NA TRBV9 CTSSEAAQGHEQYF TGTACCAGCAGCGAGGCCGCTCAGGGCCACGAGCAGTACTTC
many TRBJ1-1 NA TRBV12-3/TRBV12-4 CASRPRGRVNTEAFF TGTGCCAGCAGGCCGAGGGGCCGAGTGAACACTGAAGCTTTCTTT
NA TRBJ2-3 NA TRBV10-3 CAISDTARESDTQYF TGTGCCATCAGTGACACCGCGAGGGAATCCGATACGCAGTATTTT
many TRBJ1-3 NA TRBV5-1 CASSFLGHPSGNTIYF TGCGCCAGCAGCTTCCTCGGACACCCCTCTGGAAACACCATATATTTT
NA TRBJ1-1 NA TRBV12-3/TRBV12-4 CASEGPGRNTEAFF TGTGCCAGCGAGGGGCCAGGGAGGAACACTGAAGCTTTCTTT
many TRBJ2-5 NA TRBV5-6 CASSLASLAGARQTQYF TGTGCCAGCAGCTTGGCAAGTTTGGCAGGGGCTCGTCAGACCCAGTACTTC
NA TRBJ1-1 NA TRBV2 CANIGGGNTEAFF TGTGCCAACATAGGGGGGGGGAACACTGAAGCTTTCTTT
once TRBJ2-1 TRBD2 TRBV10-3 CAISVGGEQINEQFF TGTGCCATCAGTGTCGGGGGGGAGCAAATCAATGAGCAGTTCTTC
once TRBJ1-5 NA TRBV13 CASSSPPCGNQPQHF TGTGCCAGCAGCTCGCCCCCCTGTGGCAATCAGCCCCAGCATTTT
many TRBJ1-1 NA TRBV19 CASNLLGGNTEAFF TGTGCCAGTAACCTGTTAGGAGGGAACACTGAAGCTTTCTTT
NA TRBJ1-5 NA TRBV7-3 CASSLGEGTNQPQHF TGTGCCAGCAGCTTAGGGGAGGGAACAAATCAGCCCCAGCATTTT
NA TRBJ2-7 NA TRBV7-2 CASSTARGPYEQYF TGTGCCAGCAGTACCGCGAGGGGCCCCTACGAGCAGTACTTC
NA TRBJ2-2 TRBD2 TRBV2 CASRPGLAGTGELFF TGTGCCAGCAGGCCGGGACTAGCGGGGACCGGGGAGCTGTTTTTT
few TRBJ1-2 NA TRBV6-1 CASSVYVLRKGYTF TGTGCCAGCAGTGTTTATGTATTACGTAAAGGCTACACCTTC
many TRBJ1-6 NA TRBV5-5 CASSLAGGNSPLHF TGTGCCAGCAGCTTGGCTGGGGGAAATTCACCCCTCCACTTT
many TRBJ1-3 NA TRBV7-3 CASSPAGGRISGNTIYF TGTGCCAGCAGCCCAGCCGGTGGACGGATCTCTGGAAACACCATATATTTT
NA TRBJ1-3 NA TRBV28 CASSLAEIRLPGNTIYF TGTGCCAGCAGTTTAGCAGAGATTAGGTTACCTGGAAACACCATATATTTT
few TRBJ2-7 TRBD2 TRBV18 CASSPLSGGANEQYF TGTGCCAGCTCACCTCTTTCGGGGGGGGCCAACGAGCAGTACTTC
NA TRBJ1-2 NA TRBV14 CASSQARGDGYTF TGTGCCAGCAGCCAAGCGCGGGGGGATGGCTACACCTTC
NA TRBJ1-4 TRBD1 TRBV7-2 CASSLGTAVEKLFF TGTGCCAGCAGCCTGGGGACAGCGGTTGAAAAACTGTTTTTT
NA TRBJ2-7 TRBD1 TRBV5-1 CASSFGGRTGDCEQYF TGCGCCAGCAGCTTTGGAGGCCGGACAGGGGATTGCGAGCAGTACTTC
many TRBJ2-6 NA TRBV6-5 CASRNRGAGANVLTF TGTGCCAGCAGAAACCGGGGAGCTGGGGCCAACGTCCTGACTTTC